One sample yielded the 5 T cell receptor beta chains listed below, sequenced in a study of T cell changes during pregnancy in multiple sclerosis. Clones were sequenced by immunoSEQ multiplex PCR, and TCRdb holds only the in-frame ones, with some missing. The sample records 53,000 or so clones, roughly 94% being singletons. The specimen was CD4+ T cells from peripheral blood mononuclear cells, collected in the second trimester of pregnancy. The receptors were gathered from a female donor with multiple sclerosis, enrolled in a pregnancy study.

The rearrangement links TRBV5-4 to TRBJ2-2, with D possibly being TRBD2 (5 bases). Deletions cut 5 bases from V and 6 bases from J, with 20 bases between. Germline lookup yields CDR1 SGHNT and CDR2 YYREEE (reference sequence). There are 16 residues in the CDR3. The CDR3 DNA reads TGTGCCAGCAGTGCACCCAATCGGCCGAGGGCCGGGGAGCTGTTTTTT. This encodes CASSAPNRPRAGELFF.

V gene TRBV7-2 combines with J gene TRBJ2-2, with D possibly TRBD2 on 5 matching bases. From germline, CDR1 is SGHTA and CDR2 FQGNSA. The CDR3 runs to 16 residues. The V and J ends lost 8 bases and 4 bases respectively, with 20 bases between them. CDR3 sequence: CASEGRGSVGTGELFF. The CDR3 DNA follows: TGTGCCAGCGAAGGTAGAGGGTCAGTAGGCACCGGGGAGCTGTTTTTT.

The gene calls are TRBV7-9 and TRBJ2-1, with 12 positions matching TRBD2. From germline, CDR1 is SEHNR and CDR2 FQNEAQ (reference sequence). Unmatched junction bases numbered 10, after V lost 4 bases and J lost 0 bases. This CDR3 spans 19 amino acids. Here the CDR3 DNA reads TGTGCCAGCAGCTATCCGCTAGCGGGGGGGCCTAGCTCCTACAATGAGCAGTTCTTC. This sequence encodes CASSYPLAGGPSSYNEQFF.

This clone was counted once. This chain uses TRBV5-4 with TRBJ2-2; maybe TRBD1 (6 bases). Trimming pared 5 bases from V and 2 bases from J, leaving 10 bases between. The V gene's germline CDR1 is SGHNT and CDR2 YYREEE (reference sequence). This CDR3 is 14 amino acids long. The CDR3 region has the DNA TGTGCCAGCAGGGGGGACACCAACACCGGGGAGCTGTTTTTT. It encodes CASRGDTNTGELFF.

Here the CDR3 reads CTWGRTDTQYF. The CDR3, as DNA: TGCACATGGGGGCGCACAGATACGCAGTATTTT. This chain uses TRBV20-1 with TRBJ2-3, with D possibly TRBD1 on 6 matching bases. The CDR3 extends over 11 amino acids. The V gene's germline CDR1 is DFQATT and CDR2 SNEGSKA (reference sequence).